This T cell receptor (beta chain) appears in the sequencing data of a study of blood T cell repertoires in COVID-19. Libraries were prepared by immunoSEQ multiplex PCR; TCRdb keeps only in-frame clonotypes and omits some of them. The repertoire includes 81,000 or so clones, roughly 88% of them detected once, and about 7.8% sits in the top ten. The V segment lost 3 bases and the J segment 6 bases; nucleotides outside the gene matches: 4. This CDR3 has 14 residues. Germline V gene data show CDR1 as SGHNT and CDR2 as YENEEA. This receptor was identified in a man between 45 and 60 years old with active COVID-19. The sequenced material came from peripheral blood. The genes are TRBV11-3 and TRBJ2-1; TRBD2 matches 8 bases. CDR3 amino acids: CASSFGGAPNEQFF. DNA of the CDR3: TGTGCCAGCAGCTTCGGGGGGGCCCCCAATGAGCAGTTCTTC.